This entry features one TCR beta chain sequence. Its antigen is undetermined. This record belongs to a study of cytomegalovirus exposure and HLA in healthy donors. CDR1 LNHDA and CDR2 SQIVND come from the germline V gene (reference sequence). The CDR3 sequence is 14 residues long. V was shortened by 4 bases and J by 4 bases, with 11 bases between the two germline ends. Overall study results and limits: A few chains tied to CMV proved CMV antigen-specific in vitro.

This PCR relied on a set of 60 Vbeta primers and 13 Jbeta primers. Profiling relied on immunoSEQ multiplex PCR, and the TCRdb table lists in-frame clones only, not all of them. The sample has roughly 150,000 clones; about 80% are singletons. This chain uses TRBV19 with TRBJ1-3, with a tentative D call TRBD1 (6 bases). The TCR was taken from a male donor in good health and CMV-seronegative. What was sequenced was PBMCs. The CDR3 sequence is CASSTAGTGNTIYF. CDR3 nucleotide sequence: TGTGCCAGTAGTACGGCCGGGACAGGAAACACCATATATTTT.